The clone carrying this TCR delta chain was picked up a small number of times. What it recognizes is unknown. TCRdb assigns this DNA the protein of a much larger clone, which departs from its translation at residue 11; this likely reflects a read error, and the protein shown comes from translating the DNA. The same CDR3 is also encoded by other DNA sequences in this sample. This specimen comes from a study of γδ T cells in repeated Plasmodium falciparum infection. The overall study: Malian children with intense seasonal malaria exposure were compared with matched Australian children. Broader study findings: Vgamma9/Vdelta2+ repertoires stayed stably polyclonal over time and infection. Compared with Australian children, Malian Vdelta2-negative repertoires seemed more clonal, less diverse, less shared. In Vdelta2-negative, largely Vdelta1+, gammadelta repertoires, repeated controlled infections appeared to drive clonal selection waves.

Gammadelta T cells were flow-sorted from PBMC into Vgamma9/Vdelta2+ and Vdelta2-negative populations for bulk analysis. TCRdb re-processed the multiplex PCR reads using CATT. The sample lists approximately 90,000 delta-chain clones; 0.75% to 1% were seen once. The CDR3 length is 16 residues. Germline V gene sequence: CDR1 GEAIGNYY, CDR2 EKD. Unmatched junction bases numbered 19, after V lost 8 bases and J lost 9 bases. Sequenced material: gamma-delta T cells from blood. This chain joins TRDV2 and TRDJ1; 11 bases are a match to TRDD3. The J gene is absent in TCRdb and was assigned here via DNA matching to germline. This TCR was sampled from a pool of human donors (malaria-infected and uninfected, not separated). The CDR3 coding sequence is TGTGCCTCTCCCCTCAACGTACTGGGGGATATGCTGGAACTCATCTTT. This encodes CASPLNVLGDMLELIF.